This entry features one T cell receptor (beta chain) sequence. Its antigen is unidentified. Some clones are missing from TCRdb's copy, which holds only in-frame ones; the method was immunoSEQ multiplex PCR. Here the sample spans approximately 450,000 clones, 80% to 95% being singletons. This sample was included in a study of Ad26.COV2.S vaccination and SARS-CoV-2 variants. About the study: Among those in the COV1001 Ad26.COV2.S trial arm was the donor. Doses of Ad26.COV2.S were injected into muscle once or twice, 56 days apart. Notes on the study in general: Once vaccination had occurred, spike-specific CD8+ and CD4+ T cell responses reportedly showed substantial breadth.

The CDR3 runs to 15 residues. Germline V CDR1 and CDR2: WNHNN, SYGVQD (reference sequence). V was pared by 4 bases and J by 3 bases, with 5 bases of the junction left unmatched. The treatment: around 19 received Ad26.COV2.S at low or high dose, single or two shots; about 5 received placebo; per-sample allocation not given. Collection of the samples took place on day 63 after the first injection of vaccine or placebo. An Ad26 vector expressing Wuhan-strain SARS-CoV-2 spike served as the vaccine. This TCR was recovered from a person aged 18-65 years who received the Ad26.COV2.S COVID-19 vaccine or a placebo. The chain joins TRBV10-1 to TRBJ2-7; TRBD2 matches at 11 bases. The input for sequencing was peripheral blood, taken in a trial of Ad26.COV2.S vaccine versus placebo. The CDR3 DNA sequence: TGCGCCAGCAGTGTGGGGACTAGCGGATACTACGAGCAGTACTTC. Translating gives CASSVGTSGYYEQYF.